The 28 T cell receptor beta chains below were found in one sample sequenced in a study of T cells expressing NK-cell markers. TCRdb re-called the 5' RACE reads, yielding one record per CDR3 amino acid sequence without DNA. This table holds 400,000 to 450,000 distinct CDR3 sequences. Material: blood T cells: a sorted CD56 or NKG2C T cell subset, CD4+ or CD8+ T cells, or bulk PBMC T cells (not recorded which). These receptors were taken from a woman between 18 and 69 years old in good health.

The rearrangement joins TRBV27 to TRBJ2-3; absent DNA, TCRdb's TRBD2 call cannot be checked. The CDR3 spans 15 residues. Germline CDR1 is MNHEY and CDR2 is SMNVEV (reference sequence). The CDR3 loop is CASSLRREEADTQYF.

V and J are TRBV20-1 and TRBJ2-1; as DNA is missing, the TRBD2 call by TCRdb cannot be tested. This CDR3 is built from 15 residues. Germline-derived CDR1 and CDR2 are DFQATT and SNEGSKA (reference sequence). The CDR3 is CSADHFTSGDNEQFF.

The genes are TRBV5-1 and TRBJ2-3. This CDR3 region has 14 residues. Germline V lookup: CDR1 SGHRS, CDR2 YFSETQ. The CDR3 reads CASSFSVFTDTQYF. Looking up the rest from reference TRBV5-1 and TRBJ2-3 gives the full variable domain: KAGVTQTPRYLIKTRGQQVTLSCSPISGHRSVSWYQQTPGQGLQFLFEYFSETQRNKGNFPGRFSGRQFSNSRSEMNVSTLELGDSALYLCASSFSVFTDTQYFGPGTRLTVL.

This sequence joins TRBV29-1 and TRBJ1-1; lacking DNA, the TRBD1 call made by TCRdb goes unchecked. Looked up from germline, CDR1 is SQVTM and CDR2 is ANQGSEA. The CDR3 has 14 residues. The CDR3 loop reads CSVGDRGPNTEAFF.

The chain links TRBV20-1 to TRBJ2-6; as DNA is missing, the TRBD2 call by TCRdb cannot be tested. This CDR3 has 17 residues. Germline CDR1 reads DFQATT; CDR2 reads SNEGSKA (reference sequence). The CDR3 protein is CSASLVAEPSGANVLTF.

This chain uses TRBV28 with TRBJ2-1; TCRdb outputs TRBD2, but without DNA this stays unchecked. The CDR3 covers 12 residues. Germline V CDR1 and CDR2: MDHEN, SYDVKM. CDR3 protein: CASWTSKNEQFF.

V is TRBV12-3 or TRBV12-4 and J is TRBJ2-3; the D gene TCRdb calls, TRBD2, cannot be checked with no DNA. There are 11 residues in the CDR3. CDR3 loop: CASQLSGRQYF.

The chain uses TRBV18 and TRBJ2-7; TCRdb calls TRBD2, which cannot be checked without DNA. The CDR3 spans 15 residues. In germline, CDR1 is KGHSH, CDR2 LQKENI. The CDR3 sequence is CASSPGLAGVYEQYF. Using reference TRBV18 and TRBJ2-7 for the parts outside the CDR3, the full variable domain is NAGVMQNPRHLVRRRGQEARLRCSPMKGHSHVYWYRQLPEEGLKFMVYLQKENIIDESGMPKERFSAEFPKEGPSILRIQQVVRGDSAAYFCASSPGLAGVYEQYFGPGTRLTVT.

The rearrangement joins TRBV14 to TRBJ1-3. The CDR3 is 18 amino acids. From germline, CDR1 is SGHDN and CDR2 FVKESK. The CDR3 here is CASSQDLGGTPSGNTIYF. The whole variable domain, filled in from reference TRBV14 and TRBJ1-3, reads EAGVTQFPSHSVIEKGQTVTLRCDPISGHDNLYWYRRVMGKEIKFLLHFVKESKQDESGMPNNRFLAERTGGTYSTLKVQPAELEDSGVYFCASSQDLGGTPSGNTIYFGEGSWLTVV.

CDR3 sequence reads: CASKTGHRTGNEQFF. The chain couples TRBV28 to TRBJ2-1; the D gene TCRdb calls, TRBD1, cannot be checked with no DNA. CDR3 length equals 15 residues. The germline V gene has CDR1 MDHEN and CDR2 SYDVKM. Using reference TRBV28 and TRBJ2-1 for the parts outside the CDR3, the full variable domain is DVKVTQSSRYLVKRTGEKVFLECVQDMDHENMFWYRQDPGLGLRLIYFSYDVKMKEKGDIPEGYSVSREKKERFSLILESASTNQTSMYLCASKTGHRTGNEQFFGPGTRLTVL.

The CDR3 region is CASSGRMANEKLFF. The gene calls are TRBV25-1 and TRBJ1-4. This CDR3 has 14 residues. From germline, CDR1 is MGHDK and CDR2 SYGVNS.

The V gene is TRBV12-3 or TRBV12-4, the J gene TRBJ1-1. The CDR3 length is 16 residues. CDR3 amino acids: CASSPGTSEGNTEAFF.

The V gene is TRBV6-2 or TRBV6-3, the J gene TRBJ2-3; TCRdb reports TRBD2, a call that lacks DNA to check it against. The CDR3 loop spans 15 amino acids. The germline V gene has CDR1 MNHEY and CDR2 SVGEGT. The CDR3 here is CASNRASGSTDTQYF.

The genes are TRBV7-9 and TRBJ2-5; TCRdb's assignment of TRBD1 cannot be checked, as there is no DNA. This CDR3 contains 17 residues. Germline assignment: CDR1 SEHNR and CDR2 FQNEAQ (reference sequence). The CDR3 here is CASSPTLGQGRQETQYF.

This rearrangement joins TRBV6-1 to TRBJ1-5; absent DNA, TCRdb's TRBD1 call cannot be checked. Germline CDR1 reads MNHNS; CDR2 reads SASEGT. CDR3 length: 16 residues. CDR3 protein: CASGRFKGGGNQPQHF.

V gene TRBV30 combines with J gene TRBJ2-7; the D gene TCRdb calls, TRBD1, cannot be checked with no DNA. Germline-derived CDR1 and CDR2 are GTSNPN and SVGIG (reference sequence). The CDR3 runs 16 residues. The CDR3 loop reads CAWMRDGTGSSYEQYF.

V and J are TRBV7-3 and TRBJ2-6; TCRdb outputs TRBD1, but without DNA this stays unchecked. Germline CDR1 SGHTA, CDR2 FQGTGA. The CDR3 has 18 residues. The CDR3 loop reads CASSSGHSYIPGANVLTF.

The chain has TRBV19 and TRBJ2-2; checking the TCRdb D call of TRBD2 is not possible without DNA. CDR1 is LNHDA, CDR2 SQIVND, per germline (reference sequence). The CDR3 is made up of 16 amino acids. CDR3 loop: CASSIGVGLPSGELFF.

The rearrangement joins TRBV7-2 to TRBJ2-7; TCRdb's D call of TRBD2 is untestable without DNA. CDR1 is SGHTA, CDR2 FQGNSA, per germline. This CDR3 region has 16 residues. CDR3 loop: CASSPGTSGPSYEQYF.

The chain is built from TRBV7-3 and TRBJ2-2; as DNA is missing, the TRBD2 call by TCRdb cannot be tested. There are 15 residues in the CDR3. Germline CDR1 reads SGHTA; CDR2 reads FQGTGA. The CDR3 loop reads CASSAGRGQTGELFF.

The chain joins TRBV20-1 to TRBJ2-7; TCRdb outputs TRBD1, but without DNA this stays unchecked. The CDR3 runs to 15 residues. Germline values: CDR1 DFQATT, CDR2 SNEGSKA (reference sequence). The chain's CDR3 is CSARGTGEVGYEQYF.

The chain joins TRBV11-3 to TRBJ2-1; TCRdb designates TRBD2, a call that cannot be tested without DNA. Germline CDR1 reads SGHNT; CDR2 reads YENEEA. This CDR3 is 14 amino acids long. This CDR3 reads CASSLGGTGNEQFF.

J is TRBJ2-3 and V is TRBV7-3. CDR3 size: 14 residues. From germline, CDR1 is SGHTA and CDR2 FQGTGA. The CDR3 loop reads CASSLARGTDTQYF.

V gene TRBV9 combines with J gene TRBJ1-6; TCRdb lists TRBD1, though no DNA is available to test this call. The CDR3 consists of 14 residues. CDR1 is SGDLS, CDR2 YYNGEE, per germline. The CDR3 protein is CASSGDSSNSPLHF.

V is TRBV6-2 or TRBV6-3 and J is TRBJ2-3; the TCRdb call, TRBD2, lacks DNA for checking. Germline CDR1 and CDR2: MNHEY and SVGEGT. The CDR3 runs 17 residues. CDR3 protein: CASSYSTSGGPSDTQYF.

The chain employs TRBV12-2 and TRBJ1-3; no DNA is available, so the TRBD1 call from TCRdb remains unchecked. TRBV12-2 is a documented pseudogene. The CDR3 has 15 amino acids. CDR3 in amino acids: CASRGNCRSGNTIYF.

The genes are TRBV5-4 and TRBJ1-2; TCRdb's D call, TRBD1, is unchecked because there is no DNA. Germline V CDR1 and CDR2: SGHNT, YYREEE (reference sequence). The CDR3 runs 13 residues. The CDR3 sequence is CASSFDRGGGYTF.

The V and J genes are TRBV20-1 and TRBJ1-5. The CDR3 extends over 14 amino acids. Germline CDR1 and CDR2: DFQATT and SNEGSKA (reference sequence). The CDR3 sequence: CSASVSVNTEPQHF.